These 22 T cell receptor beta chains were sequenced from one sample in a study of T-cell memory formation after mild COVID-19. TCRdb analysed the 5' RACE reads with MiXCR anew, one entry per CDR3 protein. The sample holds some 210,000 distinct CDR3 sequences, more than 9% seen once. Sequenced material: PBMCs or a T cell subset sorted from them (not recorded which). Source of these receptors: a man younger than 35 who had mild COVID-19 (a few samples of this study predate the infection). Cell type and time point are not known.

The genes are TRBV7-9 and TRBJ1-6, with a tentative D call TRBD1 (6 bases). Deletions cut 1 base from V and 10 bases from J, with 11 bases between. The length of the CDR3 is 14 residues. In germline, CDR1 is SEHNR, CDR2 FQNEAQ (reference sequence). CDR3 amino acids: CASSLEEGVSPLHF. CDR3 DNA sequence: TGTGCCAGCAGCTTAGAGGAGGGGGTCTCACCCCTCCACTTT.

This clonotype was seen a few times. V usage is TRBV7-2 and J usage is TRBJ1-1, with D perhaps matching TRBD1 (6 bases). Germline CDR1 and CDR2: SGHTA and FQGNSA. This CDR3 is 14 amino acids long. The germline V and J ends were trimmed by 7 bases and 0 bases, with 12 bases remaining between them. The DNA for the CDR3 is TGTGCCAGCACCCCGGGACAAATGAACACTGAAGCTTTCTTT. Its protein is CASTPGQMNTEAFF. The full variable domain, its missing parts supplied by reference TRBV7-2 and TRBJ1-1, is GAGVSQSPSNKVTEKGKDVELRCDPISGHTALYWYRQSLGQGLEFLIYFQGNSAPDKSGLPSDRFSAERTGGSVSTLTIQRTQQEDSAVYLCASTPGQMNTEAFFGQGTRLTVV.

In its sample, this clonotype was seen a few times. The genes are TRBV5-6 and TRBJ2-3, with a weak D call TRBD2 (5 bases). The germline V gene has CDR1 SGHDT and CDR2 YYEEEE. V dropped 9 bases and J dropped 4 bases, with 18 bases sitting between them. The CDR3 spans 14 residues. CDR3 coding DNA: TGTGCCACCCGATTACGGGGAGCACCAGATACGCAGTATTTT. It encodes CATRLRGAPDTQYF.

In its sample, this clonotype was seen a few times. The chain links TRBV5-1 to TRBJ2-5; 9 bases agree with TRBD1. With 0 bases clipped from V and 4 bases from J, the junction kept 4 bases outside the gene matches. This CDR3 has 15 residues. Looked up from germline, CDR1 is SGHRS and CDR2 is YFSETQ. The CDR3 region has the DNA TGCGCCAGCAGCTTGGCCCGACAGGGGGTAGAGACCCAGTACTTC. Its translation: CASSLARQGVETQYF.

This clonotype was observed many times. J is TRBJ2-6 and V is TRBV12-3 or TRBV12-4; D gene ambiguous. Deletions cut 2 bases from V and 0 bases from J, with 14 bases between. CDR3 length equals 18 residues. CDR3 region: CASSLSRGTTSGANVLTF. The CDR3 region has the DNA TGTGCCAGCAGTTTATCGCGCGGCACAACCTCTGGGGCCAACGTCCTGACTTTC.

The V gene is TRBV6-5, the J gene TRBJ1-2, with TRBD1 matching 7 bases. The CDR3 totals 15 residues. Germline V lookup: CDR1 MNHEY, CDR2 SVGAGI. V was pared by 4 bases and J by 7 bases, with 12 bases of the junction left unmatched. The CDR3 spells CASSFRPGQKGGYTF. In DNA form, the CDR3 reads TGTGCCAGCAGTTTTCGGCCGGGACAGAAGGGTGGCTACACCTTC.

In this sample, this clonotype turned up a few times. The DNA for the CDR3 is TGTGCCAGCTCCCCCGGGGACAGCTCCTACGAGCAGTACGTC. It translates to CASSPGDSSYEQYV. The rearrangement uses TRBV18 and TRBJ2-7; 7 nucleotides align to TRBD1. V gave up 6 bases and J gave up 0 bases; unmatched junction bases: 5. CDR3 size: 14 residues. Germline CDR1 reads KGHSH; CDR2 reads LQKENI.

This clonotype was observed a handful of times. The V call is TRBV7-2, the J call TRBJ1-2; D is possibly TRBD1 (5 bases). V dropped 3 bases and J dropped 1 base, with 18 bases sitting between them. Germline assignment: CDR1 SGHTA and CDR2 FQGNSA. The CDR3 has 17 residues. The CDR3 DNA reads as TGTGCCAGCAGCTTGCAATTGCGCAGGGCCAATAACTATGGCTACACCTTC. Its protein product is CASSLQLRRANNYGYTF.

This rearrangement joins TRBV5-6 to TRBJ2-5, with TRBD2 as a possible D gene (6 bases). Germline CDR1 and CDR2: SGHDT and YYEEEE. Deletions cut 4 bases from V and 2 bases from J, with 9 bases between. This CDR3 contains 13 residues. In nucleotides, the CDR3 is TGTGCCAGCAGCAAACGGGGGCAAGAGACCCAGTACTTC. Translating gives CASSKRGQETQYF.

This sequence joins TRBV10-3 and TRBJ1-5; TRBD1 aligns across 8 bases. J lost 1 base, V lost 4 bases, and 0 bases had no gene match. Germline V gene lookup returns CDR1 ENHRY and CDR2 SYGVKD. The CDR3 runs 14 residues. CDR3 in amino acids: CAISGQGSNQPQHF. In DNA form, the CDR3 reads TGTGCCATCAGTGGACAGGGGAGCAATCAGCCCCAGCATTTT.

This clonotype was counted only a few times. This sequence joins TRBV5-8 and TRBJ1-5; a weak D match, TRBD1 (5 bases). Germline-derived CDR1 and CDR2 are SGHTS and YDEGEE. The CDR3 has 15 residues. The ends were cut back, 2 bases at V and 0 bases at J, with 9 bases in the middle. The CDR3 region has the DNA TGTGCCAGCAGCTTAGACAGCTATAGCAATCAGCCCCAGCATTTT. It translates to CASSLDSYSNQPQHF. The variable domain in full, completed from reference TRBV5-8 and TRBJ1-5, reads EAGVTQSPTHLIKTRGQQATLRCSPISGHTSVYWYQQALGLGLQFLLWYDEGEERNRGNFPPRFSGRQFPNYSSELNVNALELEDSALYLCASSLDSYSNQPQHFGDGTRLSIL.

In this sample, this clonotype turned up many times. For the CDR3, the DNA is TGTGCCAGCAGTTTGGACAGGTACGGTCACGAGCAGTACGTC. This translates into CASSLDRYGHEQYV. The J gene is TRBJ2-7, the V gene TRBV12-3 or TRBV12-4; 7 bases map to TRBD1. V shed 3 bases and J 5 bases; nucleotides not matched to a gene: 7. This CDR3 contains 14 residues.

The chain joins TRBV29-1 to TRBJ1-1; D not resolved. Trimming removed 5 bases from V and 0 bases from J, with 10 bases in between. The CDR3 length is 13 residues. Germline loops: CDR1 SQVTM, CDR2 ANQGSEA. CDR3 sequence (DNA): TGCAGCGTTCTCCTAACACTGAACACTGAAGCTTTCTTT. It codes for CSVLLTLNTEAFF. Complete variable domain (other parts from reference TRBV29-1 and TRBJ1-1): SAVISQKPSRDICQRGTSLTIQCQVDSQVTMMFWYRQQPGQSLTLIATANQGSEATYESGFVIDKFPISRPNLTFSTLTVSNMSPEDSSIYLCSVLLTLNTEAFFGQGTRLTVV.

This clonotype has just a few counts. The chain carries TRBV20-1 and TRBJ2-6; 14 bases are a match to TRBD2. CDR3 length equals 18 residues. Trimming at V came to 3 bases and at J to 4 bases, leaving 8 bases not matched to a gene. CDR1 and CDR2 from the germline V gene are DFQATT and SNEGSKA (reference sequence). In nucleotides, the CDR3 is TGCAGTGCTAGGGGACTAGCGGGGGTCCCGTACGGGGCCAACGTCCTGACTTTC. Translating gives CSARGLAGVPYGANVLTF.

V and J are TRBV7-6 and TRBJ2-1; D is uncertain. This CDR3 has 11 residues. Germline V lookup: CDR1 SGHVS, CDR2 FNYEAQ. The V gene lost 4 bases and the J gene lost 5 bases, with 3 bases spanning the gap. The CDR3 DNA sequence: TGTGCCAGCAGCTACCACAATGAGCAGTTCTTC. Translating gives CASSYHNEQFF.

Judged by abundance, this clonotype is medium-sized. The chain employs TRBV5-1 and TRBJ2-5; D not resolved. Germline CDR1 is SGHRS and CDR2 is YFSETQ. V gave up 1 base and J gave up 2 bases, with 12 bases separating them. The CDR3 is 15 residues long. The chain's CDR3 is CASSLILATQETQYF. The CDR3 DNA reads as TGCGCCAGCAGCTTGATCTTGGCAACTCAAGAGACCCAGTACTTC.

This clonotype was found a few times. The chain couples TRBV20-1 to TRBJ2-1; possibly TRBD2 for D (5 bases). This CDR3 is built from 14 residues. Germline V gene sequence: CDR1 DFQATT, CDR2 SNEGSKA (reference sequence). The germline V and J ends were trimmed by 1 base and 8 bases, with 15 bases remaining between them. For the CDR3, the DNA is TGCAGTGCTAGAGGTCTAGCTACACCCGATGAGCAGTTCTTC. Residues: CSARGLATPDEQFF.

This clonotype has only a few counts. This chain connects TRBV5-6 to TRBJ2-2; D is uncertain. Germline-derived CDR1 and CDR2 are SGHDT and YYEEEE. V lost 0 bases and J lost 7, with 4 bases in between. CDR3 length equals 12 residues. Here the CDR3 reads CASSLASGELFF. CDR3 DNA: TGTGCCAGCAGCTTGGCCAGCGGGGAGCTGTTTTTT.

The chain recombines TRBV5-1 with TRBJ2-2; possibly TRBD2 for D (6 bases). Trimming shortened V by 2 bases and J by 3 bases, and 11 bases separated the two germline ends. Germline V lookup: CDR1 SGHRS, CDR2 YFSETQ. This CDR3 spans 15 amino acids. CDR3 nucleotides: TGCGCCAGCAGCTTAGGAGGGATCGACACCGGGGAGCTGTTTTTT. Its protein is CASSLGGIDTGELFF.

This clonotype has just a few counts. The rearrangement uses TRBV2 and TRBJ2-5, with unresolved D. CDR3 length: 10 residues. The germline CDR1 and CDR2 sequences are SNHLY and FYNNEI. The ends were cut back, 6 bases at V and 5 bases at J, with 4 bases in the middle. This chain's CDR3 is CASREETQYF. As DNA, the CDR3 is TGTGCCAGCAGGGAGGAGACCCAGTACTTC.

This clonotype was seen at least ten times. The chain has TRBV5-1 and TRBJ1-5; 10 bases line up with TRBD1. In germline, CDR1 is SGHRS, CDR2 YFSETQ. The CDR3 is 14 residues long. The J segment lost 4 bases and the V segment lost 4 bases, leaving 2 bases of the junction unmatched. The CDR3 DNA reads TGCGCCAGCAGCCCGGACAGGGGGAATCAGCCCCAGCATTTT. It is translated as CASSPDRGNQPQHF. Complete variable domain (other parts from reference TRBV5-1 and TRBJ1-5): KAGVTQTPRYLIKTRGQQVTLSCSPISGHRSVSWYQQTPGQGLQFLFEYFSETQRNKGNFPGRFSGRQFSNSRSEMNVSTLELGDSALYLCASSPDRGNQPQHFGDGTRLSIL.

The chain is built from TRBV7-2 and TRBJ2-5, with 9 bases fitting TRBD1. Trimming removed 6 bases from V and 5 bases from J; junction bases left unmatched: 7. CDR1 and CDR2 (germline): SGHTA, FQGNSA. CDR3 length equals 14 residues. CDR3 region: CASRATGGRETQYF. DNA of the CDR3: TGTGCCAGCAGGGCTACAGGGGGCAGGGAGACCCAGTACTTC.